These 26 T cell receptor beta chains were sequenced from one sample in a study of blood T cells in healthy people across ages. Combining a sample-barcoded 5' primer with a J-beta primer mix, a second PCR ran for roughly 7 to 12 cycles. TCRdb redid the calling of the 5' RACE reads with MiXCR, one entry per CDR3 protein. The data hold 710,000 or so distinct CDR3 sequences, with 22% observed a single time. The sample comprised blood. These receptors were taken from a man between 65 and 85 years old in good health.

The genes are TRBV5-1 and TRBJ1-2; a weak D match, TRBD1 (6 bases). CDR1 is SGHRS and CDR2 is YFSETQ in the germline V gene. CDR3 length: 14 amino acids. Trimming removed 4 bases from V and 7 bases from J, with 17 bases in between. CDR3 amino acids: CASSVGTLRGGYTF. CDR3 nucleotide sequence: TGCGCCAGCAGCGTCGGGACCCTCAGGGGTGGCTACACCTTC.

Only one count was recorded for this clonotype. The CDR3 is CASSMAFGTLAKNIQYF. The DNA of the CDR3 is TGTGCCAGTAGTATGGCTTTTGGCACCCTAGCCAAAAACATTCAGTACTTC. The V and J genes are TRBV19 and TRBJ2-4; the D is unclear. Trimming removed 3 bases at V and 0 bases at J, with 15 bases between. CDR3 length: 17 residues. Looked up from germline, CDR1 is LNHDA and CDR2 is SQIVND (reference sequence).

This clonotype was recorded a few times. The CDR3 DNA sequence: TGCGCCAGCAGCGCGGGACAGGAACCCTACGAGCAGTACTTC. Protein sequence: CASSAGQEPYEQYF. The V gene is TRBV5-1, the J gene TRBJ2-7, with TRBD1 identical over 8 bases. V was pared by 4 bases and J by 2 bases, with 5 bases of the junction left unmatched. Germline loops: CDR1 SGHRS, CDR2 YFSETQ. CDR3 length equals 14 residues.

This chain joins TRBV25-1 and TRBJ2-1; no definite D call. The CDR3 extends over 12 amino acids. V was clipped by 7 bases and J by 5 bases, with 9 bases between them. The germline CDR1 and CDR2 sequences are MGHDK and SYGVNS. CDR3 DNA sequence: TGTGCCAGCAAATTCTGGGACAATGAGCAGTTCTTC. Protein product: CASKFWDNEQFF.

This chain links TRBV12-3 or TRBV12-4 with TRBJ2-1; 8 positions agree with TRBD2. With V trimmed by 6 bases and J by 12 bases, 16 bases remained unmatched. This CDR3 region has 15 residues. The CDR3, as DNA: TGTGCCAGCAGGGGAAATGTGGATAGCGGGATCGTGCAGTTCTTC. It is translated as CASRGNVDSGIVQFF.

This clonotype showed up just a few times. V is TRBV5-6 and J is TRBJ1-1, with 7 positions matching TRBD1. The V gene's germline CDR1 is SGHDT and CDR2 YYEEEE. This CDR3 spans 14 amino acids. V shed 1 base and J 4 bases; nucleotides not matched to a gene: 4. DNA for the CDR3: TGTGCCAGCAGCTTGAGGGGGCTCCCCACTGAAGCTTTCTTT. Translating it yields CASSLRGLPTEAFF.

The rearrangement uses TRBV12-3 or TRBV12-4 and TRBJ2-7, with TRBD1 as a possible D gene (5 bases). V dropped 3 bases and J dropped 2 bases, with 11 bases sitting between them. The CDR3 loop spans 14 amino acids. The CDR3 coding sequence is TGTGCCAGCAGTTTGCACAGGACAACCTACGAGCAGTACTTC. Translated: CASSLHRTTYEQYF.

Only a few counts were recorded for this clonotype. This sequence joins TRBV14 and TRBJ2-5, with D maybe TRBD2 (6 bases). The ends were cut back, 3 bases at V and 0 bases at J, with 14 bases in the middle. The CDR3 spans 16 residues. Germline V gives CDR1 SGHDN, CDR2 FVKESK. This chain's CDR3 is CASSQQIGDYQETQYF. CDR3 in DNA: TGTGCCAGCAGCCAGCAGATAGGGGACTACCAAGAGACCCAGTACTTC.

V usage is TRBV27 and J usage is TRBJ1-6; TRBD1 aligns across 10 bases. The germline CDR1 and CDR2 sequences are MNHEY and SMNVEV (reference sequence). CDR3 length: 15 residues. V trimming: 3 bases; J trimming: 14 bases; junction bases outside the gene matches: 10. CDR3: CASSFPQGQGMALHF. DNA of the CDR3: TGTGCCAGCAGTTTCCCCCAGGGACAGGGGATGGCCCTCCACTTT.

The chain is built from TRBV7-2 and TRBJ2-5; possible D gene TRBD2, 7 bases. The CDR3 has 16 residues. Per the germline V gene, CDR1 is SGHTA and CDR2 is FQGNSA. With 9 bases removed from V and 3 bases from J, the gap between germline ends came to 23 bases. CDR3 region: CASSGRGANQKETQYF. CDR3 coding DNA: TGTGCCAGTAGTGGGAGGGGGGCAAATCAGAAAGAGACCCAGTACTTC.

V usage is TRBV12-3 or TRBV12-4 and J usage is TRBJ1-5; D remains unclear. The CDR3 length is 15 residues. Trimming left V 4 bases short and J 4 bases short, with 14 bases between. CDR3 bases: TGTGCCAGCAGTTCCCTCGACACTTCGAATCAGCCCCAGCATTTT. This sequence encodes CASSSLDTSNQPQHF.

V gene TRBV5-6 combines with J gene TRBJ1-3; 8 bases fit TRBD1. The length of the CDR3 is 18 residues. Looked up from germline, CDR1 is SGHDT and CDR2 is YYEEEE. V was clipped by 2 bases and J by 0 bases; unmatched bases: 10. The CDR3 loop reads CASSFRGTGLSSGNTIYF. CDR3 nucleotide sequence: TGTGCCAGCAGCTTCCGCGGGACAGGATTGAGCTCTGGAAACACCATATATTTT.

This clonotype was found once. Compared with germline, one end of the junction differs, possibly owing to a read error. The V gene is TRBV7-2, the J gene TRBJ2-5, with D possibly TRBD2 on 7 matching bases. The CDR3 runs 13 residues. Per germline, CDR1 SGHTA and CDR2 FQGNSA. DNA of the CDR3: TGTGCCAGCAGCCCGAGGGGGGGAGAGACCCGGTACTTC. It is translated as CASSPRGGETRYF.

The genes are TRBV18 and TRBJ2-2, with TRBD2 matching 9 bases. The V and J ends lost 3 bases and 6 bases, in that order; junction bases with no gene match: 5. The CDR3 covers 15 residues. Germline assignment: CDR1 KGHSH and CDR2 LQKENI. The CDR3 region has the DNA TGTGCCAGCTCACCGGCACTAGCGGGTTCCGGGGAGCTGTTTTTT. Residues: CASSPALAGSGELFF.

This clonotype was found a few times. The chain uses TRBV28 and TRBJ2-1; TRBD2 might be the D (5 bases). This CDR3 is 16 amino acids long. Trimming removed 4 bases from V and 0 bases from J, with 13 bases in between. CDR1 is MDHEN, CDR2 SYDVKM, per germline. CDR3 DNA: TGTGCCAGCAGTTCCCCGGGGTCTAGCTCCTACAATGAGCAGTTCTTC. Translating it yields CASSSPGSSSYNEQFF.

This chain uses TRBV28 with TRBJ2-2, with D perhaps matching TRBD2 (6 bases). V was pared by 1 base and J by 0 bases, with 12 bases between. The CDR3 totals 17 residues. The V gene's germline CDR1 is MDHEN and CDR2 SYDVKM. CDR3 loop: CASSLYGGTTNTGELFF. The CDR3 DNA follows: TGTGCCAGCAGTTTATATGGGGGGACGACGAACACCGGGGAGCTGTTTTTT. Full variable domain (missing parts from reference TRBV28 and TRBJ2-2): DVKVTQSSRYLVKRTGEKVFLECVQDMDHENMFWYRQDPGLGLRLIYFSYDVKMKEKGDIPEGYSVSREKKERFSLILESASTNQTSMYLCASSLYGGTTNTGELFFGEGSRLTVL.

This clonotype was found many times. V gene TRBV5-1 combines with J gene TRBJ1-6; no definite D call. This CDR3 is 14 amino acids long. Per the germline V gene, CDR1 is SGHRS and CDR2 is YFSETQ. With 0 bases removed from V and 6 bases from J, the gap between germline ends came to 7 bases. Here the CDR3 DNA reads TGCGCCAGCAGCTTGGGACGTACTAATTCACCCCTCCACTTT. It codes for CASSLGRTNSPLHF.

The chain joins TRBV5-1 to TRBJ2-2; D is tentatively TRBD1 or TRBD2 (6 bases each). The germline V and J ends were trimmed by 4 bases and 2 bases, with 18 bases remaining between them. The germline V gene has CDR1 SGHRS and CDR2 YFSETQ. The CDR3 length is 17 residues. CDR3 residues: CASSPTGGGVNTGELFF. The CDR3 region has the DNA TGCGCCAGCAGCCCGACAGGTGGCGGGGTAAACACCGGGGAGCTGTTTTTT.

The chain employs TRBV5-6 and TRBJ1-1; a weak D match, TRBD1 (5 bases). V was pared by 4 bases and J by 2 bases, with 18 bases between. The CDR3 contains 16 residues. In germline, CDR1 is SGHDT, CDR2 YYEEEE. CDR3 coding DNA: TGTGCCAGCAGCGCAGTGGGGAAAGGGGCAAACACTGAAGCTTTCTTT. Translating it yields CASSAVGKGANTEAFF.

The sample holds a few counts of this clonotype. This chain connects TRBV27 to TRBJ2-2; 8 bases match TRBD1. The germline V gene encodes CDR1 MNHEY and CDR2 SMNVEV (reference sequence). There are 15 residues in the CDR3. With 5 bases clipped from V and 7 bases from J, the junction kept 9 bases outside the gene matches. CDR3 region: CASSRGTGLGGELFF. In nucleotides, the CDR3 is TGTGCCAGCAGTCGGGGGACAGGCCTTGGCGGGGAGCTGTTTTTT.

The V call is TRBV7-9, the J call TRBJ2-5; D remains ambiguous. With the DNA end fitting TRBJ2-7 better, the J assignment may be wrong. The CDR3 totals 11 residues. Germline values: CDR1 SEHNR, CDR2 FQNEAQ (reference sequence). CDR3 protein: CASSGFYEQYF. The DNA of the CDR3 is TGTGCCAGCAGCGGGTTCTACGAGCAGTACTTC.

This rearrangement joins TRBV6-5 to TRBJ1-1; D is unresolved. Trimming stripped 7 bases from V and 7 bases from J, with 10 bases between. The CDR3 spans 11 residues. Germline V gene sequence: CDR1 MNHEY, CDR2 SVGAGI. The CDR3 sequence is CASTRSGEAFF. CDR3 sequence (DNA): TGTGCCAGCACCCGGTCCGGTGAAGCTTTCTTT.

This clonotype was seen only a few times. V and J are TRBV6-1 and TRBJ2-5, with no clear D. The end of the DNA fits TRBJ2-1 better, so the J call may be wrong. The CDR3 totals 11 residues. Germline CDR1 and CDR2: MNHNS and SASEGT. The CDR3 sequence: CASSLDFHQFF. CDR3 bases: TGTGCCAGCAGTCTAGATTTTCACCAGTTCTTC.

This clonotype was counted a single time. V usage is TRBV28 and J usage is TRBJ2-1; 8 positions match TRBD2. The end of the DNA is better explained by TRBJ2-7, so the J call may be wrong. The CDR3 has 16 amino acids. Germline CDR1 is MDHEN and CDR2 is SYDVKM. The CDR3 loop reads CASSSKREKPDNEQYV. CDR3 nucleotide sequence: TGTGCCAGCAGTTCGAAGCGGGAGAAACCCGACAATGAGCAGTACGTC.

The J gene is TRBJ2-3, the V gene TRBV18; D possibly corresponds to TRBD2 (6 bases). V was pared by 4 bases and J by 4 bases, with 9 bases between. The CDR3 extends over 13 amino acids. Per germline, CDR1 KGHSH and CDR2 LQKENI. Here the CDR3 reads CASSHGTSDTQYF. In nucleotides, the CDR3 is TGTGCCAGCTCACACGGGACTTCAGATACGCAGTATTTT.

The sample holds a few counts of this clonotype. J is TRBJ2-6 and V is TRBV5-1, with D uncertain. Germline CDR1 is SGHRS and CDR2 is YFSETQ. The CDR3 is 14 residues long. Trimming took 0 bases from V and 3 from J, leaving 4 bases between them. The CDR3 is CASSLEGGANVLTF. As DNA, the CDR3 is TGCGCCAGCAGCTTGGAGGGTGGGGCCAACGTCCTGACTTTC.